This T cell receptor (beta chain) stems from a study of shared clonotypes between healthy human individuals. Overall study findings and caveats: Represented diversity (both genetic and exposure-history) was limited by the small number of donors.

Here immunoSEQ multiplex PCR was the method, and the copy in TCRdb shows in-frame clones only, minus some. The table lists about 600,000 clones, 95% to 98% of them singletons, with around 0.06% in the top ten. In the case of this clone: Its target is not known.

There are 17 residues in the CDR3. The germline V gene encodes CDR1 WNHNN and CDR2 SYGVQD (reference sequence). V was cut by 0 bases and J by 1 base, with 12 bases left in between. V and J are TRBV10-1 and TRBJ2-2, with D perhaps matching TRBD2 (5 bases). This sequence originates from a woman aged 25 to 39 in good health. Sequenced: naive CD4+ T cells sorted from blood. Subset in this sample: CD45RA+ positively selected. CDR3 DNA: TGCGCCAGCAGTGAGTCTCGGGGAAGTGGGAACACCGGGGAGCTGTTTTTT. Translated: CASSESRGSGNTGELFF.